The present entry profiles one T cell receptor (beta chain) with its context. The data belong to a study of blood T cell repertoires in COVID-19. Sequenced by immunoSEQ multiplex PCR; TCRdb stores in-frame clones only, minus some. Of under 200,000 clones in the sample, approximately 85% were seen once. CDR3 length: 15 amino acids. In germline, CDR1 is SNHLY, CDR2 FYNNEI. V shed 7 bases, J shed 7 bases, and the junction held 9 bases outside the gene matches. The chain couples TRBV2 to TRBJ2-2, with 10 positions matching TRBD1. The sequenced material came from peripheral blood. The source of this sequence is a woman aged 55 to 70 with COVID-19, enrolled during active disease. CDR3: CASIQRTGGVGELFF. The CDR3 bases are TGTGCCAGCATCCAACGGACAGGGGGGGTCGGGGAGCTGTTTTTT.